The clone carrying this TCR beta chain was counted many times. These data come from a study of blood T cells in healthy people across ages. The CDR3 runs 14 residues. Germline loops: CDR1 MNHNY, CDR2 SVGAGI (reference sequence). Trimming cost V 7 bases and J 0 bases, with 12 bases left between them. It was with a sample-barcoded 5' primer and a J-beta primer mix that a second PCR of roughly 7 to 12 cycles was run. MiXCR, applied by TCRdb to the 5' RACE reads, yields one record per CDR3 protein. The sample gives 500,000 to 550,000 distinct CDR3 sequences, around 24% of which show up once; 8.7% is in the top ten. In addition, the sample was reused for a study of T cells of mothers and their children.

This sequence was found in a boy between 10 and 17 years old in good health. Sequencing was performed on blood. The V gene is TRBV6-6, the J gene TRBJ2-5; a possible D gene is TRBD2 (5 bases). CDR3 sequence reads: CASTTGKYQETQYF. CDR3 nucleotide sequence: TGTGCCAGCACAACGGGGAAGTACCAAGAGACCCAGTACTTC.